The clone carrying this TCR delta chain was observed a few times. This sample is part of a study of gamma-delta chains in newborns, infants, children. TCRdb reprocessed the reads using CATT. The profile shows 10,000 to 13,000 delta-chain clones, roughly 3.5% of them singletons. This CDR3 has 21 amino acids. Germline values: CDR1 TSWWSYY, CDR2 QGS. Trimming took 0 bases from V and 0 from J; bases not matched to a gene: 19. This clonotype was obtained from a child who was a newborn, infant or young child, either healthy, febrile or measles-vaccinated (not recorded which). This rearrangement joins TRDV1 to TRDJ1, with 7 bases identical to TRDD3. Sample: blood. CDR3 sequence reads: CALGELTPRTLGVKYTDKLIF. The CDR3 DNA follows: TGTGCTCTTGGGGAACTAACTCCTCGCACTCTGGGGGTTAAGTACACCGATAAACTCATCTTT.